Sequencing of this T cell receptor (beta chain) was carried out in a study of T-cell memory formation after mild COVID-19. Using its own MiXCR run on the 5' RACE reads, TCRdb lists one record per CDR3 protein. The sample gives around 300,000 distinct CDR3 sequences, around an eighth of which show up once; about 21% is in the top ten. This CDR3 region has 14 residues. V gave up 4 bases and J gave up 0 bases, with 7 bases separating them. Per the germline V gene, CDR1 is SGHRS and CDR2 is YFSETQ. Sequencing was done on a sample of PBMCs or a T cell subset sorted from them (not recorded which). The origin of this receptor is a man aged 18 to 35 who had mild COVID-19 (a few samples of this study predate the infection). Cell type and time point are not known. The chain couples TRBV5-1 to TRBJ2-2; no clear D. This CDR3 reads CASSAGPNTGELFF. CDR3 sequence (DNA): TGCGCCAGCAGCGCCGGGCCGAACACCGGGGAGCTGTTTTTT. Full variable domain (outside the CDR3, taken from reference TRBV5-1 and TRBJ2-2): KAGVTQTPRYLIKTRGQQVTLSCSPISGHRSVSWYQQTPGQGLQFLFEYFSETQRNKGNFPGRFSGRQFSNSRSEMNVSTLELGDSALYLCASSAGPNTGELFFGEGSRLTVL.